One sample yielded the 26 T cell receptor beta chains listed below, sequenced in a study of T cells after yellow fever vaccination. TCRdb reprocessed the 5' RACE reads via MiXCR and lists one record per CDR3 protein. The sample comprises a few hundred thousand distinct CDR3 sequences, 8.7% of which are singletons, and roughly 18% rests with the top ten. The sequences come from PBMCs, collected on the day of the first yellow fever vaccination. The receptors were sampled from a young man who received the YFV17D yellow fever vaccine.

This clonotype was seen a handful of times. This chain joins TRBV4-2 and TRBJ2-3; D perhaps matches TRBD1 (6 bases). Per the germline V gene, CDR1 is LGHNA and CDR2 is YNFKEQ. The CDR3 extends over 17 amino acids. Trimming left V 3 bases short and J 2 bases short, with 18 bases between. This CDR3 is CASSHQDSPPVTDTQYF. The CDR3 DNA follows: TGTGCCAGCAGCCACCAGGACAGTCCCCCTGTCACAGATACGCAGTATTTT.

This clonotype has a handful of counts. This rearrangement joins TRBV5-6 to TRBJ2-1; weak D call: TRBD2 (7 bases). CDR1 SGHDT and CDR2 YYEEEE come from the germline V gene. Deletions cut 1 base from V and 9 bases from J, with 14 bases between. The length of the CDR3 is 14 residues. This CDR3 is CASSLWGGPVEQFF. DNA of the CDR3: TGTGCCAGCAGCTTGTGGGGGGGGCCGGTTGAGCAGTTCTTC. Together with reference TRBV5-6 and TRBJ2-1, the CDR3 gives the full variable domain: DAGVTQSPTHLIKTRGQQVTLRCSPKSGHDTVSWYQQALGQGPQFIFQYYEEEERQRGNFPDRFSGHQFPNYSSELNVNALLLGDSALYLCASSLWGGPVEQFFGPGTRLTVL.

This clonotype was counted between two and nine times. The J gene is TRBJ2-1, the V gene TRBV7-2, with 9 nucleotides matching TRBD2. Germline CDR1 SGHTA, CDR2 FQGNSA. V dropped 9 bases and J dropped 4; count of bases not matched to a gene: 4. This CDR3 is built from 13 residues. The CDR3 sequence is CASGLANYNEQFF. The CDR3 DNA reads TGTGCCAGTGGACTAGCGAATTACAATGAGCAGTTCTTC.

The table lists this clonotype with a few counts. The chain joins TRBV5-1 to TRBJ2-2; D gene ambiguous. V lost 4 bases and J 4 bases, leaving 11 bases between the germline ends. Germline loops: CDR1 SGHRS, CDR2 YFSETQ. This CDR3 is 14 amino acids long. Written as DNA, the CDR3 is TGCGCCAGCAGCCCGTCCCCAGCCACCGGGGAGCTGTTTTTT. Amino acids: CASSPSPATGELFF.

The chain carries TRBV12-3 or TRBV12-4 and TRBJ2-5; 7 bases agree with TRBD1. V was clipped by 8 bases and J by 3 bases; unmatched bases: 3. The CDR3 has 12 amino acids. The CDR3 DNA reads as TGTGCCAGCGCCGGGACAGAAGAGACCCAGTACTTC. Protein: CASAGTEETQYF.

V gene TRBV7-9 combines with J gene TRBJ1-4; D not certain. Germline V lookup: CDR1 SEHNR, CDR2 FQNEAQ (reference sequence). V was shortened by 5 bases and J by 7 bases, with 17 bases between the two germline ends. This CDR3 comprises 15 residues. The CDR3 reads CASSPRRSAGEKLFF. The CDR3 region has the DNA TGTGCCAGCAGCCCCCGGCGGTCGGCGGGTGAAAAACTGTTTTTT.

This clonotype was detected ten times or more. The gene calls are TRBV11-2 and TRBJ2-3; 8 bases align to TRBD1. Losses at the gene ends were 0 bases for V and 1 base for J; bases not matched to a gene: 6. Germline V gene lookup returns CDR1 SGHAT and CDR2 FQNNGV. The CDR3 consists of 17 residues. CDR3 in amino acids: CASSLDFADRGTDTQYF. The CDR3 region has the DNA TGTGCCAGCAGCTTAGATTTTGCGGACAGGGGCACAGATACGCAGTATTTT.

V and J are TRBV27 and TRBJ2-7; the match to TRBD2 covers 8 bases. This CDR3 has 15 amino acids. Per germline, CDR1 MNHEY and CDR2 SMNVEV (reference sequence). The J segment lost 7 bases and the V segment lost 5 bases, leaving 13 bases of the junction unmatched. In DNA, the CDR3 is TGTGCCAGCAGTCCCCAAAGTAGCGGGGAAGGGGAGCAGTACTTC. Translating it yields CASSPQSSGEGEQYF.

The chain is built from TRBV6-1 and TRBJ1-6, with 7 bases that match TRBD1. The CDR3 sequence is 14 residues long. CDR1 is MNHNS, CDR2 SASEGT, per germline. Trimming took 9 bases from V and 6 from J; bases not matched to a gene: 8. The CDR3: CASLDRASNSPLHF. CDR3 bases: TGTGCCAGTCTCGACAGGGCTTCTAATTCACCCCTCCACTTT.

The J gene is TRBJ1-5, the V gene TRBV7-6; tentative D call: TRBD1 (5 bases). Germline CDR1 is SGHVS and CDR2 is FNYEAQ. The V gene lost 5 bases and the J gene lost 4 bases, with 12 bases spanning the gap. The CDR3 runs to 14 residues. The CDR3 nucleotides read TGTGCCAGCAGCCGGGACGGTGGAAATCAGCCCCAGCATTTT. The encoded protein is CASSRDGGNQPQHF.

The chain recombines TRBV5-6 with TRBJ1-1; D is undetermined. The germline gives CDR1 SGHDT, CDR2 YYEEEE. The CDR3 is 13 residues long. Between the trimmed V and J ends, which lost 4 bases and 1 base, there was a span of 8 bases. Here the CDR3 DNA reads TGTGCCAGCAGCCCTTTAAAGAACACTGAAGCTTTCTTT. Its protein is CASSPLKNTEAFF.

V is TRBV5-5 and J is TRBJ1-2; a weak D match, TRBD1 (5 bases). V was shortened by 1 base and J by 8 bases, with 15 bases between the two germline ends. The CDR3 covers 14 residues. CDR1 and CDR2 from the germline V gene are SGHKS and YYEKEE (reference sequence). The CDR3 DNA sequence: TGTGCCAGCAGCTTGTCGTGGCAGGGTGACGGCTACACCTTC. This encodes CASSLSWQGDGYTF.

This clonotype has ten or more counts. This chain joins TRBV28 and TRBJ2-7; no reliable D call. Trimming took 3 bases from V and 6 from J, leaving 12 bases between them. Germline assignment: CDR1 MDHEN and CDR2 SYDVKM. This CDR3 comprises 13 residues. The CDR3 bases are TGTGCCAGCAGTTTGGTCCAAGGCCCCGAGCAGTACGTC. Its translation: CASSLVQGPEQYV.

In regard to this clonotype: A much larger clonotype is one base distant, so this may be a read error. The V call is TRBV20-1, the J call TRBJ2-3, with D possibly being TRBD1 or TRBD2 (7 bases each). In germline, CDR1 is DFQATT, CDR2 SNEGSKA (reference sequence). The CDR3 covers 15 residues. The V and J ends lost 6 bases and 4 bases respectively, with 20 bases between them. The CDR3 nucleotides are TGCAGTGCACTACTAGCGAGGGGGCCCGCAGATACGCAGTATTTT. Translated, it gives CSALLARGPADTQYF.

J is TRBJ2-1 and V is TRBV6-5; perhaps TRBD1 as D (6 bases). Trimming left V 2 bases short and J 4 bases short, with 9 bases between. The CDR3 runs to 14 residues. CDR1 is MNHEY, CDR2 SVGAGI, per germline. The CDR3 DNA is TGTGCCAGCAGTTACGTAGGACAGTACAATGAGCAGTTCTTC. Amino acid sequence: CASSYVGQYNEQFF.

This clonotype was seen a few times. Compared with germline, one end of the junction differs, possibly owing to a read error. This rearrangement joins TRBV20-1 to TRBJ2-3, with D hard to call. The CDR3 contains 8 residues. Looked up from germline, CDR1 is DFQATT and CDR2 is SNEGSKA (reference sequence). CDR3 nucleotide sequence: TGCAGTGCTAGAGTAGAAGATTTT. Protein product: CSARVEDF.

This chain links TRBV6-5 with TRBJ2-1, with TRBD2 identical over 9 bases. Trimming at V came to 5 bases and at J to 9 bases, leaving 14 bases not matched to a gene. The germline CDR1 and CDR2 sequences are MNHEY and SVGAGI. The CDR3 runs 16 residues. The CDR3 DNA is TGTGCCAGCAGTAACCCCGGGACTAGCAGGTCGGGTGAGCAGTTCTTC. Protein: CASSNPGTSRSGEQFF.

This clonotype was observed a handful of times. The chain carries TRBV7-9 and TRBJ2-1, with TRBD2 identical over 10 bases. The V segment lost 4 bases and the J segment 5 bases; nucleotides outside the gene matches: 2. Germline-derived CDR1 and CDR2 are SEHNR and FQNEAQ (reference sequence). This CDR3 contains 14 residues. CDR3 amino acids: CASSSLAGDNEQFF. CDR3 DNA sequence: TGTGCCAGCAGCTCCCTAGCGGGGGACAATGAGCAGTTCTTC.

This clonotype was seen a handful of times. The J gene is TRBJ2-5, the V gene TRBV5-1; a weak D match, TRBD1 (7 bases). The CDR3 runs 14 residues. The germline V and J ends were trimmed by 4 bases and 1 base, with 11 bases remaining between them. Looked up from germline, CDR1 is SGHRS and CDR2 is YFSETQ. The CDR3 here is CASSRGTVQETQYF. In nucleotides, the CDR3 is TGCGCCAGCAGCCGCGGGACAGTCCAAGAGACCCAGTACTTC. Combining the CDR3 with reference TRBV5-1 and TRBJ2-5 gives the whole variable domain KAGVTQTPRYLIKTRGQQVTLSCSPISGHRSVSWYQQTPGQGLQFLFEYFSETQRNKGNFPGRFSGRQFSNSRSEMNVSTLELGDSALYLCASSRGTVQETQYFGPGTRLLVL.

This clonotype has a handful of counts. One junction end does not reproduce the germline sequence, and a read error may be involved. This sequence joins TRBV6-2 or TRBV6-3 and TRBJ1-2; no reliable D call. The CDR3 extends over 12 amino acids. The germline gives CDR1 MNHEY, CDR2 SVGEGT. CDR3 nucleotides: TGTGCCAGCAGTGACCGCATCTATGACTACACCTTC. As protein: CASSDRIYDYTF.

This clonotype was counted only a few times. The chain combines TRBV18 with TRBJ2-5; no firm D call. The CDR3 spans 15 residues. V was pared by 6 bases and J by 1 base, with 15 bases between. Germline-derived CDR1 and CDR2 are KGHSH and LQKENI. The CDR3 DNA is TGTGCCAGCTCGTCAGAACCGGCAGCCCAAGAGACCCAGTACTTC. Its protein is CASSSEPAAQETQYF.

The chain combines TRBV6-2 or TRBV6-3 with TRBJ2-7; TRBD1 aligns across 8 bases. The CDR3 totals 12 residues. Germline values: CDR1 MNHEY, CDR2 SVGEGT. V was clipped by 8 bases and J by 5 bases; unmatched bases: 5. The CDR3 reads CASSQGAHEQYF. CDR3 nucleotide sequence: TGTGCCAGCTCTCAGGGGGCCCACGAGCAGTACTTC.

The table lists this clonotype with a few counts. The V and J genes are TRBV12-3 or TRBV12-4 and TRBJ1-3; no reliable D call. V lost 6 bases to trimming and J lost 0 bases, with 12 bases between them. This CDR3 region has 15 residues. The CDR3 coding sequence is TGTGCCAGCAGACCCCAGGAGAACTCTGGAAACACCATATATTTT. Protein sequence: CASRPQENSGNTIYF.

The rearrangement uses TRBV5-1 and TRBJ2-7, with 9 nucleotides matching TRBD2. After removal of 0 bases from V and 5 bases from J, the junction contained 3 bases not matched to a gene. Looked up from germline, CDR1 is SGHRS and CDR2 is YFSETQ. The CDR3 is 14 amino acids. The chain's CDR3 is CASSLAPSGDEQYF. The DNA for the CDR3 is TGCGCCAGCAGCTTGGCTCCTAGCGGGGACGAGCAGTACTTC.

This clonotype has just a few counts. The chain uses TRBV4-3 and TRBJ2-3; D possibly corresponds to TRBD2 (6 bases). V lost 2 bases and J 6 bases, leaving 21 bases between the germline ends. The CDR3 has 17 amino acids. Germline V CDR1 and CDR2: LGHNA, YSLEER. CDR3 DNA sequence: TGCGCCAGCAGCCAATACCCGGGCCCAAAGCGGGCGGATACGCAGTATTTT. It yields the protein CASSQYPGPKRADTQYF.

This clonotype was observed a few times. This chain uses TRBV18 with TRBJ2-1, with D unresolved. Looked up from germline, CDR1 is KGHSH and CDR2 is LQKENI. With 4 bases removed from V and 7 bases from J, the gap between germline ends came to 14 bases. The CDR3 is 14 amino acids. As DNA, the CDR3 is TGTGCCAGCTCACTAGTCGGTGGGGAAAATGAGCAGTTCTTC. Protein: CASSLVGGENEQFF.